This TCR beta chain was identified in a study of cytomegalovirus exposure and HLA in healthy donors. Study-wide findings and caveats: A link between a missense DCLRE1C variant and TCR beta V- and J-gene trimming emerged from a later analysis. Earlier analysis looked at TCR beta V segments, and most were productive about 90% or about 30% of the time.

Primers: 60 Vbeta forward and 13 Jbeta reverse. Here immunoSEQ multiplex PCR was the method, and the copy in TCRdb shows in-frame clones only, minus some. The sample includes about 200,000 clones, around 84% of them seen just once. With respect to this clone: Antigen specificity is unknown.

The CDR3 is 12 residues long. Trimming took off 6 bases at V and 3 bases at J, with 9 bases between the two ends. CDR1 and CDR2 from the germline V gene are MNHNS and SASEGT. The source is a woman in her late teens or twenties in good health and CMV-seronegative. The chain joins TRBV6-1 to TRBJ2-7; D remains ambiguous. What was sequenced was PBMCs. The CDR3 here is CASRSTGYEQYF. CDR3 bases: TGTGCCAGCAGGTCCACGGGCTACGAGCAGTACTTC.